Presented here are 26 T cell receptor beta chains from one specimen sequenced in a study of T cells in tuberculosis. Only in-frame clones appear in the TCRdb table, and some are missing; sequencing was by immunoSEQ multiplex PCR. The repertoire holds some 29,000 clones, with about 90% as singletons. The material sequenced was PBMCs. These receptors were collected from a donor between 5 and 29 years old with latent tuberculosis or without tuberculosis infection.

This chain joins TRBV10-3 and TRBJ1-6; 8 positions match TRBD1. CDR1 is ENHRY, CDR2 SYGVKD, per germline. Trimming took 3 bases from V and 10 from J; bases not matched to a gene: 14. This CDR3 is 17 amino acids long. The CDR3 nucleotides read TGTGCCATCAGTGATAGTAACCGACAGGGGTTGGGATCACCCCTCCACTTT. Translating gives CAISDSNRQGLGSPLHF.

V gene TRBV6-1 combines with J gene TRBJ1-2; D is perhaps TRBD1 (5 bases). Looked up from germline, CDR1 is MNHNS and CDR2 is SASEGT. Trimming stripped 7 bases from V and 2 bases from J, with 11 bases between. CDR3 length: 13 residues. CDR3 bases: TGTGCCAGCATTGTCCGGGGGAACTATGGCTACACCTTC. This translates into CASIVRGNYGYTF.

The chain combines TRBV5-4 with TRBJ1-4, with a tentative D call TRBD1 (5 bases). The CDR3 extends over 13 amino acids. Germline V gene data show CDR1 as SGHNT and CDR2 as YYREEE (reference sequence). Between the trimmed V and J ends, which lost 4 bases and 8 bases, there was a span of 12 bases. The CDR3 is CASSLQGNEKLFF. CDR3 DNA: TGTGCCAGCAGCCTCCAGGGAAACGAAAAACTGTTTTTT.

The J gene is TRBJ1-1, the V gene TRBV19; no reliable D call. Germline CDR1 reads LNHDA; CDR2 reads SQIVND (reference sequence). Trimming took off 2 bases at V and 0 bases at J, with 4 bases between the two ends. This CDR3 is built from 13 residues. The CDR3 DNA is TGTGCCAGTAGTATAACGGTGAACACTGAAGCTTTCTTT. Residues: CASSITVNTEAFF.

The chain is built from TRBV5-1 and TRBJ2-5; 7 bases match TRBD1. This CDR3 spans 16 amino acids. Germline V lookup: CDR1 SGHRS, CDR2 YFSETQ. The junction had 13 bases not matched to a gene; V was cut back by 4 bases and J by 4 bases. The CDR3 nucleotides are TGCGCCAGCAGCCCGATATCTAGGGGGCTGCCAGAGACCCAGTACTTC. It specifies CASSPISRGLPETQYF.

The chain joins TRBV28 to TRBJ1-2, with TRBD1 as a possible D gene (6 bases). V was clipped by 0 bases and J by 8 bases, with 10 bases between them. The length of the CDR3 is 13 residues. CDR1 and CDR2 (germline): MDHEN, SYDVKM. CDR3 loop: CASSLWGAEGYTF. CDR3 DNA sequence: TGTGCCAGCAGTTTATGGGGGGCGGAAGGCTACACCTTC.

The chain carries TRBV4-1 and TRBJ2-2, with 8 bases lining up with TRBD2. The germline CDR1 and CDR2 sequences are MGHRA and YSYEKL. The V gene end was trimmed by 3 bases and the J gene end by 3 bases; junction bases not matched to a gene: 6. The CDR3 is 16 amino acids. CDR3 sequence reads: CASSHERGRDTGELFF. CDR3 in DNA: TGCGCCAGCAGCCACGAGCGGGGGCGGGACACCGGGGAGCTGTTTTTT.

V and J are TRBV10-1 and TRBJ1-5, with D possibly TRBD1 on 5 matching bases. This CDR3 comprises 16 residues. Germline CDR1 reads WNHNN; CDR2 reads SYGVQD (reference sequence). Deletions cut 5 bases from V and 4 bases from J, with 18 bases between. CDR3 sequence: CASSPSGTGGNQPQHF. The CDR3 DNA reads TGCGCCAGCAGTCCCTCCGGGACTGGGGGTAATCAGCCCCAGCATTTT.

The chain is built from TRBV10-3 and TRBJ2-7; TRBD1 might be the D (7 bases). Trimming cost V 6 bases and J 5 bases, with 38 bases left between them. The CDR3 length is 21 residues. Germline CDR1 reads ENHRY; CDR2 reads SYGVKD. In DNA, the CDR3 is TGTGCCATCAGCCCGTCGCTTTTGGCTCTCCAGGGGGGAAGTGTCATCCACGAGCAGTACTTC. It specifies CAISPSLLALQGGSVIHEQYF.

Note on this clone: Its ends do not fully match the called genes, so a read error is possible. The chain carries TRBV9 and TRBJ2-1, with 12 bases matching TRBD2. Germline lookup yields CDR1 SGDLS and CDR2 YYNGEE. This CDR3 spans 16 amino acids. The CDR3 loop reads CASSPYLAGGTHEQFF. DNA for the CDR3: TGCGCCAGCAGCCCATACCTAGCGGGGGGGACCCATGAGCAGTTCTTC.

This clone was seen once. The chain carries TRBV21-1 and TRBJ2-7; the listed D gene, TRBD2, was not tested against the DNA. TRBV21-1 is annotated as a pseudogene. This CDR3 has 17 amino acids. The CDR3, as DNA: TGTGCCAGCAGCAACCCGCGTGTAGGGAGGAAGTCCTACGAGCAGTACTTC. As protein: CASSNPRVGRKSYEQYF.

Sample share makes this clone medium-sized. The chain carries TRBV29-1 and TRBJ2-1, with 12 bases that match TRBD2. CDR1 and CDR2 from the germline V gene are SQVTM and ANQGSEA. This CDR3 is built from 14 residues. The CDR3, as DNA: TGCAGTGTCCGGACTAGCGGGGCCTACAATGAGCAGTTCTTC. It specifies CSVRTSGAYNEQFF.

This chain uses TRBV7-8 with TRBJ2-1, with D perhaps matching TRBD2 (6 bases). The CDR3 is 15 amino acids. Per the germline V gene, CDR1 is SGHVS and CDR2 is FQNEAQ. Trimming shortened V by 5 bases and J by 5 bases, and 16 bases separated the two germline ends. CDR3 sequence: CASSRSPGVNNEQFF. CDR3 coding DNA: TGTGCCAGCAGCCGGTCCCCGGGGGTGAACAATGAGCAGTTCTTC.

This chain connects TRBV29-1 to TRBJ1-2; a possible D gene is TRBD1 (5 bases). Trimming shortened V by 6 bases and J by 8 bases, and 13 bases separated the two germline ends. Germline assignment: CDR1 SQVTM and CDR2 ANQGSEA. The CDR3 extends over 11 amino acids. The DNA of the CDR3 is TGCAGCGTCCCTTGGAGGGGAGGCTACACCTTC. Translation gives CSVPWRGGYTF.

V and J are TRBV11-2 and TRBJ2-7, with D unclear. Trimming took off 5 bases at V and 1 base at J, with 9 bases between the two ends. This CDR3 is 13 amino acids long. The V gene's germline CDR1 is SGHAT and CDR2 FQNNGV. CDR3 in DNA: TGTGCCAGCAGCCCTCCGGGTTCCTACGAGCAGTACTTC. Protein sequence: CASSPPGSYEQYF.

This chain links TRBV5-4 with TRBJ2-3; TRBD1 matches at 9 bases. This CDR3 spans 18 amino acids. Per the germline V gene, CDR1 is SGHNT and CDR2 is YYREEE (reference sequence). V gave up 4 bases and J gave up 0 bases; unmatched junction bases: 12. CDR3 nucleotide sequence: TGTGCCAGCAGCAAGGGACAGGGCCGCAAATCTAGCACAGATACGCAGTATTTT. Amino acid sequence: CASSKGQGRKSSTDTQYF.

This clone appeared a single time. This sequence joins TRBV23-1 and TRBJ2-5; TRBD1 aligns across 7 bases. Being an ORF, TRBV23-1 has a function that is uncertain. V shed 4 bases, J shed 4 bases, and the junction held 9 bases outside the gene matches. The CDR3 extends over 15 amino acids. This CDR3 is CASSPPRGYPETQYF. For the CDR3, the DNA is TGCGCCAGCAGTCCACCCAGGGGGTATCCAGAGACCCAGTACTTC.

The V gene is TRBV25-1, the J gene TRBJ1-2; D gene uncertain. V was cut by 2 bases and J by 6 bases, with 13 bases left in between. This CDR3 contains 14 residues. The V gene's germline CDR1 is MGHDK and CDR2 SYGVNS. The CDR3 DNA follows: TGTGCCAGCAGTGAAGGCCGGGATTTTGATGGCTACACCTTC. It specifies CASSEGRDFDGYTF.

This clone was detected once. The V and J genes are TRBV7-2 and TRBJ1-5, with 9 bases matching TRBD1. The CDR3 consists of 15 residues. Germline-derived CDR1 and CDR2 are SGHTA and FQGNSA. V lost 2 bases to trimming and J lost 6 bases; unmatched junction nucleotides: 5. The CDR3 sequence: CASSLTGGPIQPQHF. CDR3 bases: TGTGCCAGCAGCTTAACAGGGGGCCCAATTCAGCCCCAGCATTTT.

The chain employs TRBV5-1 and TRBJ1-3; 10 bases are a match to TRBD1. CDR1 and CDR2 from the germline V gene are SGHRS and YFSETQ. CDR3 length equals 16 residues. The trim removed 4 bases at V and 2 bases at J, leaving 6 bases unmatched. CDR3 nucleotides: TGCGCCAGCAGCCCACCGGGACAGGGGCCTGGAAACACCATATATTTT. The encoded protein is CASSPPGQGPGNTIYF.

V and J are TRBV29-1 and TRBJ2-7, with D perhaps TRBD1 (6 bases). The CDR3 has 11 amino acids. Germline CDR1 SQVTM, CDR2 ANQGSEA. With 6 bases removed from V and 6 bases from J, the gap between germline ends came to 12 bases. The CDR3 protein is CSVGDNSEQYF. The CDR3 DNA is TGCAGCGTGGGGGACAATTCCGAGCAGTACTTC.

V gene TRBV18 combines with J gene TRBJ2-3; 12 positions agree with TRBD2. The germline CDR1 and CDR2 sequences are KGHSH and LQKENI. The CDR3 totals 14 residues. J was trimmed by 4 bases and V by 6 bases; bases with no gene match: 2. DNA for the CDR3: TGTGCCAGCTCTCCTAGCGGGGGGGCAGATACGCAGTATTTT. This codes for CASSPSGGADTQYF.

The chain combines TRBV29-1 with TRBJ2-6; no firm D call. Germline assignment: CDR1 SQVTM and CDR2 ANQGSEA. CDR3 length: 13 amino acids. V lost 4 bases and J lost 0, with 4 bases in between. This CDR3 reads CSVGSSGANVLTF. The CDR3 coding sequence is TGCAGCGTTGGGAGCTCTGGGGCCAACGTCCTGACTTTC.

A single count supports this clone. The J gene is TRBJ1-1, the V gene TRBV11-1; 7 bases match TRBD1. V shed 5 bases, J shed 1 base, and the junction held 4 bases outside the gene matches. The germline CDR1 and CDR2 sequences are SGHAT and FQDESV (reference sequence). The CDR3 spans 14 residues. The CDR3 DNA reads TGTGCCAGCAGCCTGGGACAGACGAACACTGAAGCTTTCTTT. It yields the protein CASSLGQTNTEAFF. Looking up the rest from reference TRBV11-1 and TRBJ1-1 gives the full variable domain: EAEVAQSPRYKITEKSQAVAFWCDPISGHATLYWYRQILGQGPELLVQFQDESVVDDSQLPKDRFSAERLKGVDSTLKIQPAELGDSAMYLCASSLGQTNTEAFFGQGTRLTVV.

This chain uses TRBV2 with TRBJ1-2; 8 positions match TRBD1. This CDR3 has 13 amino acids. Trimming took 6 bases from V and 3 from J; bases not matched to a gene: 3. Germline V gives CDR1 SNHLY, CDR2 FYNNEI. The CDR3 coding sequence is TGTGCCAGCAGGGAGGACAGGGACTATGGCTACACCTTC. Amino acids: CASREDRDYGYTF.

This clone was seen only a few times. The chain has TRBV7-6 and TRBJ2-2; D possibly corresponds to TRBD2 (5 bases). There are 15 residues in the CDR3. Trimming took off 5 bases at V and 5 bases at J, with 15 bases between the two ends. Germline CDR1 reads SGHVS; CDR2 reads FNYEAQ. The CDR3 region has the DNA TGTGCCAGCAGCCCCCCCCTACAGCGGACCGGGGAGCTGTTTTTT. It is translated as CASSPPLQRTGELFF.